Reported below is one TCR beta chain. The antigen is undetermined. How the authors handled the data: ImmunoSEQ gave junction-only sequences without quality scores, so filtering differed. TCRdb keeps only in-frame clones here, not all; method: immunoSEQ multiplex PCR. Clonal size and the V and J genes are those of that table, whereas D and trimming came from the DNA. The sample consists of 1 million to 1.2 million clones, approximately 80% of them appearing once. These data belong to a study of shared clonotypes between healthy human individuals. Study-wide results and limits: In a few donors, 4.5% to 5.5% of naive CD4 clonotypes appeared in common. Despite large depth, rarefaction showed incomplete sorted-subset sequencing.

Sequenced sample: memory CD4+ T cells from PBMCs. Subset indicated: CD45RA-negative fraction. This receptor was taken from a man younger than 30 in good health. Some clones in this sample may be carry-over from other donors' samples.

CDR3: CASSQGLAEGDNEQFF. DNA of the CDR3: TGTGCCAGCAGTCAGGGACTAGCGGAGGGAGACAATGAGCAGTTCTTC. V and J are TRBV2 and TRBJ2-1, with 11 bases lining up with TRBD2. This CDR3 has 16 residues. Germline V gene lookup returns CDR1 SNHLY and CDR2 FYNNEI. Trimming at V came to 5 bases and at J to 5 bases, leaving 8 bases not matched to a gene. The full variable domain, its missing parts supplied by reference TRBV2 and TRBJ2-1, is EPEVTQTPSHQVTQMGQEVILRCVPISNHLYFYWYRQILGQKVEFLVSFYNNEISEKSEIFDDQFSVERPDGSNFTLKIRSTKLEDSAMYFCASSQGLAEGDNEQFFGPGTRLTVL.